The 21 T cell receptor beta chains below come from one sample, sequenced in a study of shared clonotypes between healthy human individuals (dated by TCRdb to 2020 to 2022). The library was generated by the immunoSEQ multiplex PCR assay. This is the immuneACCESS table as TCRdb keeps it, with only in-frame sequences that have V and J called. A part of the clones is gone; compared with another copy, unresolved V genes explain less than half, and the rest is unexplained. The sample includes nearly 2 million clones, with roughly 95% observed a single time. The ten largest make up 1% to 1.5% of the sample. CD8 naive samples were obtained by positive selection for CCR7 among CD45RO-negative cells, yielding a CD45RA+CCR7+ population from which TemRA cells were excluded. The sample consisted of naive CD8+ T cells sorted from blood. The sample's cell subset or site label, in plain terms: CD45RA+CCR7+. The receptors were sampled from a man younger than 30 in good health.

The rearrangement links TRBV27 to TRBJ1-2; no firm D call. Germline CDR1 is MNHEY and CDR2 is SMNVEV (reference sequence). The CDR3 has 18 residues. The ends were cut back, 5 bases at V and 5 bases at J, with 27 bases in the middle. The CDR3 sequence is CASSPQDPPISPRYGYTF. In DNA, the CDR3 is TGTGCCAGCAGTCCGCAGGACCCGCCGATCTCGCCCCGATATGGCTACACCTTC.

The CDR3 here is CATSRDLGAGAYGYTF. Written as DNA, the CDR3 is TGTGCCACCAGCAGAGATCTGGGGGCGGGGGCCTATGGCTACACCTTC. The chain carries TRBV15 and TRBJ1-2; TRBD1 is a possible D gene (6 bases). V lost 0 bases to trimming and J lost 4 bases, with 15 bases between them. Germline CDR1 is LNHNV and CDR2 is YYDKDF (reference sequence). The CDR3 is made up of 16 amino acids.

About this clone: Other nucleotide sequences from this sample produce the same CDR3. V usage is TRBV5-1 and J usage is TRBJ2-7, with TRBD1 identical over 10 bases. This CDR3 spans 14 amino acids. The germline V gene encodes CDR1 SGHRS and CDR2 YFSETQ. V was clipped by 3 bases and J by 4 bases; unmatched bases: 4. Written as DNA, the CDR3 is TGCGCCAGCAGCTCGCCGGGACAGGGGTACGAGCAGTACTTC. This codes for CASSSPGQGYEQYF.

J is TRBJ2-5 and V is TRBV7-9; 9 positions match TRBD2. Germline V lookup: CDR1 SEHNR, CDR2 FQNEAQ (reference sequence). The CDR3 runs to 12 residues. The CDR3 region has the DNA TGTGCGGGAGCGGGGGGCCCAGGAACCCAGTACTTC. Its translation is CAGAGGPGTQYF.

This rearrangement joins TRBV5-4 to TRBJ2-3; the match to TRBD2 covers 7 bases. With 2 bases clipped from V and 0 bases from J, the junction kept 3 bases outside the gene matches. The CDR3 length is 15 residues. Germline CDR1 SGHNT, CDR2 YYREEE (reference sequence). This CDR3 reads CASSFAGASTDTQYF. The CDR3 nucleotides are TGTGCCAGCAGCTTCGCGGGAGCCAGCACAGATACGCAGTATTTT.

The chain combines TRBV7-3 with TRBJ2-3, with D possibly matching TRBD2 (6 bases). The ends were cut back, 5 bases at V and 3 bases at J, with 12 bases in the middle. Germline V gene data show CDR1 as SGHTA and CDR2 as FQGTGA. CDR3 length equals 14 residues. Here the CDR3 reads CASSQWDLTDTQYF. CDR3 bases: TGTGCCAGCAGCCAATGGGACTTGACAGATACGCAGTATTTT.

This chain links TRBV9 with TRBJ2-3, with 10 positions matching TRBD2. The germline gives CDR1 SGDLS, CDR2 YYNGEE. CDR3 size: 17 residues. J was trimmed by 2 bases and V by 4 bases; bases with no gene match: 10. The CDR3 DNA is TGTGCCAGCAGCCCCGAGGTAGCGGGAGGAGACACAGATACGCAGTATTTT. As protein: CASSPEVAGGDTDTQYF. The full variable domain, with the rest looked up from reference TRBV9 and TRBJ2-3, is DSGVTQTPKHLITATGQRVTLRCSPRSGDLSVYWYQQSLDQGLQFLIQYYNGEERAKGNILERFSAQQFPDLHSELNLSSLELGDSALYFCASSPEVAGGDTDTQYFGPGTRLTVL.

The chain couples TRBV10-1 to TRBJ1-2; TRBD1 is a possible D gene (5 bases). This CDR3 has 11 residues. Germline assignment: CDR1 WNHNN and CDR2 SYGVQD (reference sequence). CDR3 DNA: TGCGCTAGAGAGCAGGGCAGAGGCTACACCTTC. This codes for CAREQGRGYTF.

The chain employs TRBV2 and TRBJ2-7, with no clear D. The CDR3 is 14 residues long. Trimming took off 0 bases at V and 1 base at J, with 7 bases between the two ends. Germline CDR1 is SNHLY and CDR2 is FYNNEI. The CDR3 loop is CASSEAPASYEQYF. The CDR3 nucleotides read TGTGCCAGCAGTGAAGCTCCAGCGTCCTACGAGCAGTACTTC.

V is TRBV11-2 and J is TRBJ2-3, with no clear D. This CDR3 comprises 16 residues. The germline gives CDR1 SGHAT, CDR2 FQNNGV. Trimming cost V 5 bases and J 1 base, with 16 bases left between them. DNA of the CDR3: TGTGCCAGCAGCCATGGCTTGCGGCCTCGCACAGATACGCAGTATTTT. This encodes CASSHGLRPRTDTQYF.

The rearrangement links TRBV28 to TRBJ1-6; TRBD1 matches at 8 bases. After removal of 6 bases from V and 11 bases from J, the junction contained 12 bases not matched to a gene. Germline V CDR1 and CDR2: MDHEN, SYDVKM. The CDR3 is made up of 15 amino acids. CDR3 loop: CASSSTGVIRAPLHF. In DNA form, the CDR3 reads TGTGCCAGCAGCTCGACAGGGGTAATTCGGGCACCCCTCCACTTT.

The rearrangement links TRBV15 to TRBJ1-5, with 10 bases that match TRBD1. The CDR3 has 15 amino acids. The V gene end was trimmed by 3 bases and the J gene end by 5 bases; junction bases not matched to a gene: 4. In germline, CDR1 is LNHNV, CDR2 YYDKDF (reference sequence). CDR3 sequence reads: CATSSLDRGDQPQHF. The CDR3 nucleotides read TGTGCCACCAGCAGCCTGGACAGGGGGGATCAGCCCCAGCATTTT.

The chain uses TRBV30 and TRBJ1-1; 7 positions agree with TRBD1. The V gene end was trimmed by 4 bases and the J gene end by 5 bases; junction bases not matched to a gene: 7. The V gene's germline CDR1 is GTSNPN and CDR2 SVGIG (reference sequence). The CDR3 sequence is 13 residues long. For the CDR3, the DNA is TGTGCCTGGAAAACAGGGGTAGGAACTGAAGCTTTCTTT. Protein product: CAWKTGVGTEAFF.

The chain combines TRBV2 with TRBJ2-5, with TRBD2 matching 7 bases. V gave up 6 bases and J gave up 4 bases; unmatched junction bases: 8. Germline V gene lookup returns CDR1 SNHLY and CDR2 FYNNEI. CDR3 length: 14 amino acids. Here the CDR3 DNA reads TGTGCCAGCAGGGGCCTGGCGGGAGTAGAGACCCAGTACTTC. Its translation is CASRGLAGVETQYF.

CDR3 nucleotide sequence: TGTGCCAGCACCCCCGGGGCGGTCCCTTCACCCCTCCACTTT. Translation gives CASTPGAVPSPLHF. This chain connects TRBV27 to TRBJ1-6, with D possibly TRBD1 on 5 matching bases. The length of the CDR3 is 14 residues. Trimming shortened V by 7 bases and J by 9 bases, and 16 bases separated the two germline ends. Germline V gene lookup returns CDR1 MNHEY and CDR2 SMNVEV (reference sequence).

The J gene is TRBJ2-7, the V gene TRBV13; D gene uncertain. Germline V CDR1 and CDR2: PRHDT, FYEKMQ (reference sequence). The V end lost 3 bases, the J end lost 2 bases, and 11 bases lay between the germline ends. The CDR3 sequence is 14 residues long. The CDR3 DNA reads TGTGCCAGCAGCTTTGGAATTCGGGCCTACGAGCAGTACTTC. Its translation is CASSFGIRAYEQYF.

This chain connects TRBV4-1 to TRBJ1-1; D is unresolved. The CDR3 totals 12 residues. The germline CDR1 and CDR2 sequences are MGHRA and YSYEKL. The ends were cut back, 0 bases at V and 7 bases at J, with 6 bases in the middle. CDR3 nucleotide sequence: TGCGCCAGCAGCCAAGAGCCCCTTGAAGCTTTCTTT. Its protein product is CASSQEPLEAFF.

The chain carries TRBV27 and TRBJ2-1; D perhaps matches TRBD2 (5 bases). The V and J ends lost 4 bases and 2 bases respectively, with 9 bases between them. The CDR3 consists of 14 residues. Per the germline V gene, CDR1 is MNHEY and CDR2 is SMNVEV (reference sequence). CDR3: CASSWGETYNEQFF. The CDR3 region has the DNA TGTGCCAGCAGTTGGGGAGAGACCTACAATGAGCAGTTCTTC.

This chain joins TRBV4-2 and TRBJ2-7; D is tentatively TRBD1 or TRBD2 (5 bases each). The length of the CDR3 is 15 residues. Germline V gives CDR1 LGHNA, CDR2 YNFKEQ. Trimming left V 4 bases short and J 2 bases short, with 15 bases between. The CDR3 region is CASSPTGTDPYEQYF. In DNA, the CDR3 is TGTGCCAGCAGCCCTACCGGGACGGACCCCTACGAGCAGTACTTC.

V is TRBV5-1 and J is TRBJ2-3; 8 bases agree with TRBD1. The germline V gene encodes CDR1 SGHRS and CDR2 YFSETQ. V shed 6 bases, J shed 3 bases, and the junction held 12 bases outside the gene matches. The CDR3 length is 16 residues. As DNA, the CDR3 is TGCGCCAGCAAGGGACAGGAGGCGGTTATTACAGATACGCAGTATTTT. This codes for CASKGQEAVITDTQYF.

V gene TRBV10-3 combines with J gene TRBJ2-2, with TRBD2 matching 10 bases. Germline lookup yields CDR1 ENHRY and CDR2 SYGVKD. Trimming at V came to 3 bases and at J to 0 bases, leaving 1 base not matched to a gene. The CDR3 is 16 residues long. The CDR3 coding sequence is TGTGCCATCAGTGATGGACTAGCGGCGAACACCGGGGAGCTGTTTTTT. Translation gives CAISDGLAANTGELFF.